The 11 T cell receptor beta chains below come from one sample, sequenced in a study of blood T cell repertoires in COVID-19. Generated by immunoSEQ multiplex PCR, the TCRdb table keeps only in-frame clones and is missing some. Here the sample spans over 120,000 clones, approximately 90% being singletons. Sequenced sample: peripheral blood. The source is a man between 60 and 75 years old with active or convalescent COVID-19.

In DNA, the CDR3 is TGTGCCAGCAGCTCGGCAGACAGGGGGAATTGGTTTGATGAAAAACTGTTTTTT. Translation gives CASSSADRGNWFDEKLFF. The V call is TRBV7-9, the J call TRBJ1-4; TRBD1 matches 9 bases. V trimming: 4 bases; J trimming: 6 bases; junction bases outside the gene matches: 15. The CDR3 has 18 residues. CDR1 SEHNR and CDR2 FQNEAQ come from the germline V gene (reference sequence).

This rearrangement joins TRBV5-4 to TRBJ2-2, with TRBD2 identical over 14 bases. Per germline, CDR1 SGHNT and CDR2 YYREEE (reference sequence). There are 17 residues in the CDR3. The ends lost 4 bases at V and 7 bases at J; junction bases unmatched: 9. CDR3 protein: CASSSGTSGSLGGELFF. In nucleotides, the CDR3 is TGTGCCAGCAGCAGCGGGACTAGCGGGAGTTTAGGCGGGGAGCTGTTTTTT.

The J gene is TRBJ2-3, the V gene TRBV19; TRBD2 matches 8 bases. Germline lookup yields CDR1 LNHDA and CDR2 SQIVND (reference sequence). The trim removed 2 bases at V and 14 bases at J, leaving 6 bases unmatched. The CDR3 loop spans 12 amino acids. CDR3 amino acids: CASSIPGRDLYF. The CDR3 region has the DNA TGTGCCAGTAGTATACCCGGGAGGGATCTGTATTTT.

The chain uses TRBV6-5 and TRBJ1-1, with D perhaps matching TRBD1 (6 bases). CDR1 is MNHEY, CDR2 SVGAGI, per germline. The CDR3 contains 14 residues. Trimming stripped 7 bases from V and 5 bases from J, with 17 bases between. Written as DNA, the CDR3 is TGTGCCAGCACCACCAAGGACAGACGGACTGAAGCTTTCTTT. It codes for CASTTKDRRTEAFF.

This chain uses TRBV6-5 with TRBJ2-3, with 7 bases matching TRBD1. The V gene end was trimmed by 5 bases and the J gene end by 4 bases; junction bases not matched to a gene: 0. This CDR3 spans 12 amino acids. Germline values: CDR1 MNHEY, CDR2 SVGAGI. The DNA for the CDR3 is TGTGCCAGCAGTCAGGGGGCAGATACGCAGTATTTT. Its protein is CASSQGADTQYF.

This clone was detected only once. As DNA, the CDR3 is TGCGCCAGCAGCCAGGGGACTAGCCTAACCGGGGAGCTGTTTTTT. Its translation: CASSQGTSLTGELFF. The V and J genes are TRBV4-1 and TRBJ2-2; TRBD2 matches 9 bases. The CDR3 has 15 amino acids. In germline, CDR1 is MGHRA, CDR2 YSYEKL. V lost 3 bases to trimming and J lost 5 bases; unmatched junction nucleotides: 4.

This clone was counted a single time. V gene TRBV11-3 combines with J gene TRBJ1-3; D remains ambiguous. From germline, CDR1 is SGHNT and CDR2 YENEEA. Trimming removed 5 bases from V and 0 bases from J, with 5 bases in between. The CDR3 loop spans 13 amino acids. Here the CDR3 DNA reads TGTGCCAGCAGCCCTTCCTCTGGAAACACCATATATTTT. Protein: CASSPSSGNTIYF.

CDR3 in amino acids: CASSSGQHQSTDTQYF. CDR3 nucleotides: TGTGCCAGCAGTTCAGGACAGCACCAGAGCACAGATACGCAGTATTTT. V is TRBV28 and J is TRBJ2-3, with D possibly TRBD1 on 6 matching bases. This CDR3 is built from 16 residues. Germline assignment: CDR1 MDHEN and CDR2 SYDVKM. Between the trimmed V and J ends, which lost 4 bases and 0 bases, there was a span of 14 bases.

The CDR3 nucleotides read TGTGCCAGCAGTGAAGGGGGGACTAGCTACGAGCAGTACTTC. Its translation is CASSEGGTSYEQYF. The chain couples TRBV2 to TRBJ2-7; 8 bases fit TRBD2. J was trimmed by 3 bases and V by 1 base; bases with no gene match: 2. Germline V gene data show CDR1 as SNHLY and CDR2 as FYNNEI. CDR3 length: 14 residues.

The V and J genes are TRBV18 and TRBJ2-1, with D possibly matching TRBD1 (6 bases). Trimming pared 0 bases from V and 8 bases from J, leaving 17 bases between. The germline CDR1 and CDR2 sequences are KGHSH and LQKENI. CDR3 size: 16 residues. CDR3 coding DNA: TGTGCCAGCTCACCACCAAAGACAGGCCGTGGGGATGAGCAGTTCTTC. Its protein product is CASSPPKTGRGDEQFF.

V usage is TRBV19 and J usage is TRBJ1-5, with D unclear. V was shortened by 5 bases and J by 4 bases, with 6 bases between the two germline ends. CDR1 and CDR2 (germline): LNHDA, SQIVND (reference sequence). CDR3 length: 12 amino acids. The CDR3 region is CASSDGNQPQHF. CDR3 nucleotide sequence: TGTGCCAGTAGTGACGGGAATCAGCCCCAGCATTTT.